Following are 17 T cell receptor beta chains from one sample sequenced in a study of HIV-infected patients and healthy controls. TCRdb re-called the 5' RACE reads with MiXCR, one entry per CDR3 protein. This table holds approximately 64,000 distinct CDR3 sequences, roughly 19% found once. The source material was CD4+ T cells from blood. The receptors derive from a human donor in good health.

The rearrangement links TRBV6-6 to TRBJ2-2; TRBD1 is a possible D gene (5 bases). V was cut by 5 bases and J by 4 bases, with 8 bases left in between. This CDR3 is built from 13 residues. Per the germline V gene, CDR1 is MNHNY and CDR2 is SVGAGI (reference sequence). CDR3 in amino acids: CASSQGFTGELFF. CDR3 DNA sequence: TGTGCCAGCAGTCAGGGATTCACCGGGGAGCTGTTTTTT.

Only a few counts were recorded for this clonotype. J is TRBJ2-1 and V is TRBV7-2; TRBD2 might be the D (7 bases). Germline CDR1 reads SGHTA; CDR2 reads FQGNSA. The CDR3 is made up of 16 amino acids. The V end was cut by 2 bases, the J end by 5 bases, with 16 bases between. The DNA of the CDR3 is TGTGCCAGCAGCTTATACGTTAGGGGGGGAAACAATGAGCAGTTCTTC. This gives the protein CASSLYVRGGNNEQFF.

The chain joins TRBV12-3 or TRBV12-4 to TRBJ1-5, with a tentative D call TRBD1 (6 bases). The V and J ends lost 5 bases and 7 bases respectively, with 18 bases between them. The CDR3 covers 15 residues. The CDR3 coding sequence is TGTGCCAGCAGTCCCTCACAGGGACGAGGGCAGCCCCAGCATTTT. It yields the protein CASSPSQGRGQPQHF.

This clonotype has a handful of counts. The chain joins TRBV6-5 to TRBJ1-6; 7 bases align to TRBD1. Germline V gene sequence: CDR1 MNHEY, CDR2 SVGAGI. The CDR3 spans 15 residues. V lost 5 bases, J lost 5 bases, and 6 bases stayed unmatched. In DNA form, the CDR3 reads TGTGCCAGCAGTCCCTTAGGGGGCAATAATTCACCCCTCCACTTT. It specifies CASSPLGGNNSPLHF.

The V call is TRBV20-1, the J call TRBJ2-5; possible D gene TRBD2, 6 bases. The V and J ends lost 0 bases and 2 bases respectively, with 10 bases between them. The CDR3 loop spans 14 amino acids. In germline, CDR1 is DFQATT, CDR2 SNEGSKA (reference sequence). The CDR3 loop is CSARDLRGQETQYF. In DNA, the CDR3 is TGCAGTGCTAGAGATCTCCGGGGGCAAGAGACCCAGTACTTC.

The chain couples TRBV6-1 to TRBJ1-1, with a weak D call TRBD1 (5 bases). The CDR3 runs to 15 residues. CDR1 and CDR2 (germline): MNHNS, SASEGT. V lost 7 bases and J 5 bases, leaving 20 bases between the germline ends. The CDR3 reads CASTPWGGDYTEAFF. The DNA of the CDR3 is TGTGCCAGCACTCCATGGGGAGGGGATTATACTGAAGCTTTCTTT.

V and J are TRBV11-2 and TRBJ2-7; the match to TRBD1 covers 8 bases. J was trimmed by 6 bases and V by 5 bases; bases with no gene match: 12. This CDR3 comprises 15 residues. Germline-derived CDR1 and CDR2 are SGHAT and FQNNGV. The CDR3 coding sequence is TGTGCCAGCAGCACACGACAGGGGCGGGTACCCGAGCAGTACTTC. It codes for CASSTRQGRVPEQYF.

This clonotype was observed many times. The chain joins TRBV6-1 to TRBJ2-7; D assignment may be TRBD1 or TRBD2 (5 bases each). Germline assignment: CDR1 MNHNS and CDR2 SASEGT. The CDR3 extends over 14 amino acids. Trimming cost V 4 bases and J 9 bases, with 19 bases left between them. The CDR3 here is CASSAGTGILVQYF. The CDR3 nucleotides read TGTGCCAGCAGTGCCGGGACCGGGATCCTTGTGCAGTACTTC.

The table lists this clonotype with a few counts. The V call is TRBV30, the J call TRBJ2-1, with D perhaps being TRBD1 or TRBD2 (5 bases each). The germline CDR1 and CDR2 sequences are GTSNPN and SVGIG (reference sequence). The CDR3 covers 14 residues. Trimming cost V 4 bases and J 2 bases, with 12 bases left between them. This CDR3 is CAWKGGGPYNEQFF. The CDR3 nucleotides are TGTGCCTGGAAAGGTGGGGGACCCTACAATGAGCAGTTCTTC.

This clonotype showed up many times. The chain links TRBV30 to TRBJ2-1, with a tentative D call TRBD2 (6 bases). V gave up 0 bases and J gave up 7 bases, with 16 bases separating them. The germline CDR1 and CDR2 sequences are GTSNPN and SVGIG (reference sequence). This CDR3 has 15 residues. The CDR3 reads CAWSVGTALSNEQFF. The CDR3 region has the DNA TGTGCCTGGAGTGTAGGGACTGCGCTTTCGAATGAGCAGTTCTTC.

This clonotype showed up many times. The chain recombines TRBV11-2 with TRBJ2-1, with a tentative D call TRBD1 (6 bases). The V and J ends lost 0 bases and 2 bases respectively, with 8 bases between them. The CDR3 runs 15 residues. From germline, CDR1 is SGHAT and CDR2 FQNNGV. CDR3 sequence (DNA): TGTGCCAGCAGCTTAGACGGGACAACCTACAATGAGCAGTTCTTC. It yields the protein CASSLDGTTYNEQFF.

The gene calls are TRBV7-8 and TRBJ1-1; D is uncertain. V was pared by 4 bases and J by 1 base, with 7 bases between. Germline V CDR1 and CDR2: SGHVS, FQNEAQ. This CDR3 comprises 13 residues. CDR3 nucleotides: TGTGCCAGCAGCTCAGAGGCGAACACTGAAGCTTTCTTT. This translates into CASSSEANTEAFF.

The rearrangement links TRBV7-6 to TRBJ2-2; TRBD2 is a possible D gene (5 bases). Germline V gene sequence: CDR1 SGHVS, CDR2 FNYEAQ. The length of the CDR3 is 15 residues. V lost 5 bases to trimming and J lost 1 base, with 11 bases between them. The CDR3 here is CASSQDWGNTGELFF. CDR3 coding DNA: TGTGCCAGCAGCCAGGACTGGGGGAACACCGGGGAGCTGTTTTTT.

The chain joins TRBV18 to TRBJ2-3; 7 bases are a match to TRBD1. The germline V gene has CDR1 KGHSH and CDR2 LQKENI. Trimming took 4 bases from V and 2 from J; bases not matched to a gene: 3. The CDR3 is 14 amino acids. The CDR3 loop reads CASSRDSATDTQYF. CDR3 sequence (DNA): TGTGCCAGCTCACGGGACAGTGCCACAGATACGCAGTATTTT.

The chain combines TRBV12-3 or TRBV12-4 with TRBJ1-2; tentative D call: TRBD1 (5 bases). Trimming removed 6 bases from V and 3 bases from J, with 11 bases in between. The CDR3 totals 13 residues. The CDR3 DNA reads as TGTGCCAGCAGCCCGACAGTTCACTATGGCTACACCTTC. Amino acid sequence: CASSPTVHYGYTF.

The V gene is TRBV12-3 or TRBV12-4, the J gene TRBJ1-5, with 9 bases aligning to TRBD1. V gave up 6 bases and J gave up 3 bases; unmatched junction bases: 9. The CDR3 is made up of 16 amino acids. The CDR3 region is CASSTGTGRFNQPQHF. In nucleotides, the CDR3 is TGTGCCAGCAGCACCGGGACAGGGAGATTCAATCAGCCCCAGCATTTT.

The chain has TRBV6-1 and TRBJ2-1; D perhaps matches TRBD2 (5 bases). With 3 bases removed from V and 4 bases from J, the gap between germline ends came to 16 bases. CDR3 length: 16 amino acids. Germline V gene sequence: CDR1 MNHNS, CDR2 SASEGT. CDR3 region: CASSDRPSRKYNEQFF. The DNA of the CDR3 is TGTGCCAGCAGTGATAGGCCTAGCAGGAAGTACAATGAGCAGTTCTTC.